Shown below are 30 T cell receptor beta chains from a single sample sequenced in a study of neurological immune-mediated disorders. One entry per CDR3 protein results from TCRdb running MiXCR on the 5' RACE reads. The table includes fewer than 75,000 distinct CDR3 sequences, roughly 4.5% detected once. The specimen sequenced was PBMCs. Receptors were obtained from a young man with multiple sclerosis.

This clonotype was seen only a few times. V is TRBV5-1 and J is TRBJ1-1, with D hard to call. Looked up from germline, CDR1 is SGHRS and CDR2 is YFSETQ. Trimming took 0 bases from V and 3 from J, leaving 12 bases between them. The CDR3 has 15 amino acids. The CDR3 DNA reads TGCGCCAGCAGCTTGGGGGCCCCAAGGGACACTGAAGCTTTCTTT. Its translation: CASSLGAPRDTEAFF.

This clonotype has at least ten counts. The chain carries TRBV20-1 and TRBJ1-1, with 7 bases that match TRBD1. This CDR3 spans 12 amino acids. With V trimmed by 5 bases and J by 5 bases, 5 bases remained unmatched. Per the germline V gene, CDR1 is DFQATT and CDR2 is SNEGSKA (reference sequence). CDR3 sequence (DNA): TGCAGTGCTCGGACAGGACCTACTGAAGCTTTCTTT. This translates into CSARTGPTEAFF.

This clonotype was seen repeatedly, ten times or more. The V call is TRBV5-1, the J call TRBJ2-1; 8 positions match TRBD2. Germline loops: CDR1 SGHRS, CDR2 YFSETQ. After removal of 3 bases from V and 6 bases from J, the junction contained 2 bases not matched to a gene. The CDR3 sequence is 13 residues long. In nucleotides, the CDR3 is TGCGCCAGCAGCTGGGGACTAGGCAATGAGCAGTTCTTC. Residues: CASSWGLGNEQFF.

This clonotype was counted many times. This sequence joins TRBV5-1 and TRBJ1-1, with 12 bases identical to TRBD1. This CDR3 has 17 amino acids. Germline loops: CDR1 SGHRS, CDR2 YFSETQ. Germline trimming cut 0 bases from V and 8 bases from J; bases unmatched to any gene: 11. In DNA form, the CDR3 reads TGCGCCAGCAGCTTGGGAGGGACAGGGGGCCGGGGTAAAGAAGCTTTCTTT. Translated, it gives CASSLGGTGGRGKEAFF.

CDR3 nucleotide sequence: TGTGCCTGGAGTGTACGCGGAGAAGGGTACACTGAAGCTTTCTTT. It is translated as CAWSVRGEGYTEAFF. The rearrangement joins TRBV30 to TRBJ1-1; no clear D gene. The V gene lost 0 bases and the J gene lost 3 bases, with 14 bases spanning the gap. Germline values: CDR1 GTSNPN, CDR2 SVGIG (reference sequence). CDR3 size: 15 residues.

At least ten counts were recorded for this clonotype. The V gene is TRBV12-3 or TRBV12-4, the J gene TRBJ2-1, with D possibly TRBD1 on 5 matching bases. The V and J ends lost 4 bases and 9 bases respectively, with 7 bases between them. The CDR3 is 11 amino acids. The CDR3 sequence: CASSYQGEQFF. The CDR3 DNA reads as TGTGCCAGCAGTTATCAGGGTGAGCAGTTCTTC.

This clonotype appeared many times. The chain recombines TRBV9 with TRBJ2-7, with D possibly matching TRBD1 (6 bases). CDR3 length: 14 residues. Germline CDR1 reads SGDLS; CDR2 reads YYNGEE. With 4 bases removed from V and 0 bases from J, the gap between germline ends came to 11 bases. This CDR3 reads CASSRTGNSYEQYF. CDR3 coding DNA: TGTGCCAGCAGCCGAACAGGGAACTCCTACGAGCAGTACTTC. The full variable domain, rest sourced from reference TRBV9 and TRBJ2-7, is DSGVTQTPKHLITATGQRVTLRCSPRSGDLSVYWYQQSLDQGLQFLIQYYNGEERAKGNILERFSAQQFPDLHSELNLSSLELGDSALYFCASSRTGNSYEQYFGPGTRLTVT.

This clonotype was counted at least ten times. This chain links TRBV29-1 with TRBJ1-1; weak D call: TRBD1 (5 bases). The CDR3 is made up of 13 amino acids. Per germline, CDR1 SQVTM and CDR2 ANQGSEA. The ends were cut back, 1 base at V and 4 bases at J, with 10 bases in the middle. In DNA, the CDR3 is TGCAGCGTTGAAGGACAGTACCTCACTGAAGCTTTCTTT. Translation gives CSVEGQYLTEAFF. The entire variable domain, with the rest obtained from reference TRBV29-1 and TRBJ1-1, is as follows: SAVISQKPSRDICQRGTSLTIQCQVDSQVTMMFWYRQQPGQSLTLIATANQGSEATYESGFVIDKFPISRPNLTFSTLTVSNMSPEDSSIYLCSVEGQYLTEAFFGQGTRLTVV.

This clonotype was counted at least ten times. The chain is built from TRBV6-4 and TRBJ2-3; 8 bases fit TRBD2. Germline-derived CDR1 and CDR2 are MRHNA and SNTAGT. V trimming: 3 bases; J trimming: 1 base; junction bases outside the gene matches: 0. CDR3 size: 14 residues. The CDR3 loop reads CASSERGGTDTQYF. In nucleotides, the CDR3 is TGTGCCAGCAGTGAGCGGGGGGGCACAGATACGCAGTATTTT.

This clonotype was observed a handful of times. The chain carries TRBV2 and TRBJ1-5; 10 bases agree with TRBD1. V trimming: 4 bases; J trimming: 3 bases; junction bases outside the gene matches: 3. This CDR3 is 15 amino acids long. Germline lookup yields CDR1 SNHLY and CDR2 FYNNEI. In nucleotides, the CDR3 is TGTGCCAGCAGTGCCGGGACAGGGGACAATCAGCCCCAGCATTTT. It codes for CASSAGTGDNQPQHF.

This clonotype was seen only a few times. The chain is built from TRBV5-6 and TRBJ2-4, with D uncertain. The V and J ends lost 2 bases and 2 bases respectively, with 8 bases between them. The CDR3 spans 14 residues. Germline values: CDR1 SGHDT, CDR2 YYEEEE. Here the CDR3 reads CASSFQETKNIQYF. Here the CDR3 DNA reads TGTGCCAGCAGCTTCCAAGAAACCAAAAACATTCAGTACTTC.

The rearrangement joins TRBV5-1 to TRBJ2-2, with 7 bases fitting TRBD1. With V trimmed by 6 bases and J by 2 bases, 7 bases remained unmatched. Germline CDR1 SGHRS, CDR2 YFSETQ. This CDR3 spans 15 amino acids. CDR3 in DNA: TGCGCCAGCATACCGGGACAGATAAACACCGGGGAGCTGTTTTTT. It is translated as CASIPGQINTGELFF.

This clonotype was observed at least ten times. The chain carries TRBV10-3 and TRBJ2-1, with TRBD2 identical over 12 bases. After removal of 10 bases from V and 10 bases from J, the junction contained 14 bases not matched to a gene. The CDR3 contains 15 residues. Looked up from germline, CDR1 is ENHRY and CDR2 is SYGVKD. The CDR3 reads CATLRTSGEHEEQFF. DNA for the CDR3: TGTGCCACCCTTCGGACTAGCGGGGAGCATGAGGAGCAGTTCTTC.

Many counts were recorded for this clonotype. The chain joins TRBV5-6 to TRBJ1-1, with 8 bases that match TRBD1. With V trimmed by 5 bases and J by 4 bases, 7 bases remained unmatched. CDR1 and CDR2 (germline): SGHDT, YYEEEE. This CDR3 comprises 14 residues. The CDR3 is CASRLGQGGTEAFF. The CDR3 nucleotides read TGTGCCAGCAGACTCGGACAGGGTGGCACTGAAGCTTTCTTT.

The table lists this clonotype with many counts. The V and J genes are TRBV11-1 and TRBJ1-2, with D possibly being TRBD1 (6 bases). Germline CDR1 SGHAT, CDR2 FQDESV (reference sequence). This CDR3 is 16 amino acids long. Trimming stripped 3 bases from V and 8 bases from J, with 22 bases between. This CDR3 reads CASSFGGSTGPGGYTF. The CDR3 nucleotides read TGTGCCAGCAGCTTTGGTGGGTCGACAGGCCCGGGAGGCTACACCTTC.

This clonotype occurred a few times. Written as DNA, the CDR3 is TGTGCCAGCAGCACTGCTCTGGGGGAGGCTTTCTTT. Amino acids: CASSTALGEAFF. The rearrangement joins TRBV5-5 to TRBJ1-1; D perhaps matches TRBD1 (5 bases). The ends were cut back, 4 bases at V and 11 bases at J, with 15 bases in the middle. This CDR3 spans 12 amino acids. CDR1 SGHKS and CDR2 YYEKEE come from the germline V gene (reference sequence).

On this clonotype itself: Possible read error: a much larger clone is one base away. The CDR3 DNA follows: TGTGCCAGCAGATCAGGGTATGAAGCTTTCTTT. It specifies CASRSGYEAFF. The chain combines TRBV12-3 or TRBV12-4 with TRBJ1-1; a weak D match, TRBD1 (5 bases). V was cut by 6 bases and J by 7 bases, with 9 bases left in between. The CDR3 consists of 11 residues.

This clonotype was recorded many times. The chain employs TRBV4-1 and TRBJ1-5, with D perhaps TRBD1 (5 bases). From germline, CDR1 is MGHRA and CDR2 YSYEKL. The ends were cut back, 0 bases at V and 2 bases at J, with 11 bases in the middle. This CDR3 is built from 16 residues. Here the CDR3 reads CASSQDRGGGNQPQHF. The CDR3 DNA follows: TGCGCCAGCAGCCAAGATCGTGGAGGGGGCAATCAGCCCCAGCATTTT.

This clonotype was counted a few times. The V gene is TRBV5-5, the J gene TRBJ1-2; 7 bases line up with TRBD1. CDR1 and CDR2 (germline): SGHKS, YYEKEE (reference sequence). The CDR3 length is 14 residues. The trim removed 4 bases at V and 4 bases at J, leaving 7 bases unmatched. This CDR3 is CASSLDREFYGYTF. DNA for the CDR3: TGTGCCAGCAGCCTCGACAGGGAGTTCTATGGCTACACCTTC.

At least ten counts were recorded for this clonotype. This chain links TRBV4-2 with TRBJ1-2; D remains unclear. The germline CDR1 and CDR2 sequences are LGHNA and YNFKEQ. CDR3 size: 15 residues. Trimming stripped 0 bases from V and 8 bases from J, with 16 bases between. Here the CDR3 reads CASSQDGRRFDGYTF. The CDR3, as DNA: TGTGCCAGCAGCCAAGATGGTCGCAGGTTTGACGGCTACACCTTC.

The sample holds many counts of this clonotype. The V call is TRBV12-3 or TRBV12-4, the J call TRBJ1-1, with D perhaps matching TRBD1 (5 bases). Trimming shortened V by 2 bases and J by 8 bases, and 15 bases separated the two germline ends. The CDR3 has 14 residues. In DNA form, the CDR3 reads TGTGCCAGCAGTTTAATGGGGGTCCCACCGGAAGCTTTCTTT. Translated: CASSLMGVPPEAFF.

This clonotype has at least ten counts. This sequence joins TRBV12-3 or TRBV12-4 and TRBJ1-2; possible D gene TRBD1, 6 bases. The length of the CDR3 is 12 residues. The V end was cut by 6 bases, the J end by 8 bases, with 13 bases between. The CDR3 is CASRLGGWGYTF. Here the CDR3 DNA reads TGTGCCAGCAGGTTGGGGGGCTGGGGCTACACCTTC.

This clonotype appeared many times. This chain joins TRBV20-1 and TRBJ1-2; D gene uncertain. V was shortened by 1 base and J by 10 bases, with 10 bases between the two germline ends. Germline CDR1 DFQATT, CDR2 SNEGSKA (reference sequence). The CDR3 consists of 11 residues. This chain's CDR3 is CSARAGRTYTF. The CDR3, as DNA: TGCAGTGCTAGAGCGGGAAGGACCTACACCTTC.

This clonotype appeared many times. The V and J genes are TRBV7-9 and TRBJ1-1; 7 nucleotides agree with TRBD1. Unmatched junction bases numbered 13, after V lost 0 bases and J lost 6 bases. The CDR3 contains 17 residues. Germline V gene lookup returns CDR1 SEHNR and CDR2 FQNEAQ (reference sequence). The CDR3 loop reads CASSLAGRTGRSPEAFF. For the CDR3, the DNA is TGTGCCAGCAGCTTAGCGGGCCGGACAGGTCGAAGCCCTGAAGCTTTCTTT.

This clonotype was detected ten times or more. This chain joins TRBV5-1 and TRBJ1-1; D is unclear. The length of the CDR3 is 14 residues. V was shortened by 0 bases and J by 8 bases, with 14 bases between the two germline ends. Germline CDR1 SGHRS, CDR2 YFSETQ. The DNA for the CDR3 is TGCGCCAGCAGCTTGGGGCAGTACGCTCCCGAAGCTTTCTTT. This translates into CASSLGQYAPEAFF.

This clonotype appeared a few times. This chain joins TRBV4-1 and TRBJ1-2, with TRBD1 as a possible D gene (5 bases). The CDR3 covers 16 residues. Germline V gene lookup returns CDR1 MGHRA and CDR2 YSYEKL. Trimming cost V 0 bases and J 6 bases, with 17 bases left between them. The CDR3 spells CASSQDRTRGSDGYTF. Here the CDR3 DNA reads TGCGCCAGCAGCCAAGATAGGACCCGGGGGTCTGATGGCTACACCTTC.

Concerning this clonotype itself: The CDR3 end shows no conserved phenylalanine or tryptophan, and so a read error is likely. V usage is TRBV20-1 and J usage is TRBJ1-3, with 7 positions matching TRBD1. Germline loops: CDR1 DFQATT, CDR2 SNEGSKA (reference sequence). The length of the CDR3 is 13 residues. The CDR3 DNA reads TGTAGTGCCATGGACAGGTCTGGAAACACCATATATTGT. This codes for CSAMDRSGNTIYC.

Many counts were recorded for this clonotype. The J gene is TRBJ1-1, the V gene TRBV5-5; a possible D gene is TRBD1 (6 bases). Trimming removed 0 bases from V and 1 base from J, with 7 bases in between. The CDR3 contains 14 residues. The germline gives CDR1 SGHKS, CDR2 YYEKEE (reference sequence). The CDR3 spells CASSLVGGNTEAFF. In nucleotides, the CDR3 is TGTGCCAGCAGCTTGGTAGGGGGGAACACTGAAGCTTTCTTT.

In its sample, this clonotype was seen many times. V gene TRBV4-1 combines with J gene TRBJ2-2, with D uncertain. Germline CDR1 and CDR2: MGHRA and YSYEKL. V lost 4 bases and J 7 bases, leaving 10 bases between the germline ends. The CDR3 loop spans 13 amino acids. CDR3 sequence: CASSLYPDGELFF. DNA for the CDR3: TGCGCCAGCAGCCTCTACCCAGACGGGGAGCTGTTTTTT.

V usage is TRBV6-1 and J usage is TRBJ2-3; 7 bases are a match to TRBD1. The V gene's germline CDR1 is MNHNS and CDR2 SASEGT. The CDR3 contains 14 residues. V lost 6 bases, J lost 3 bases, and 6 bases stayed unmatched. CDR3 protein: CASSYYRGTDTQYF. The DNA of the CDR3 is TGTGCCAGCAGCTATTACAGGGGAACAGATACGCAGTATTTT.